This TCR beta chain was identified in a study of blood T cells in healthy people across ages. Study results and limitations: Researchers report that TCR beta diversity correlated strongly with naive T cell percentage. The recorded TCR beta diversity per million T cells decreased in a roughly linear manner with age.

Trimming pared 0 bases from V and 6 bases from J, leaving 9 bases between. Per the germline V gene, CDR1 is DFQATT and CDR2 is SNEGSKA (reference sequence). CDR3 length equals 12 residues. A second PCR of roughly 7 to 11 cycles used a sample-barcoded 5' primer and a J-beta primer mix. Per sample, CDR3-containing paired-end reads numbered at least 3 million. TCRdb analysed the 5' RACE reads with MiXCR anew, one entry per CDR3 protein. There are about 780,000 distinct CDR3 sequences in the sample; about 47% occur only once, and roughly 18% lies in the top ten. A remark on this clonotype: As yet, its antigen is unknown.

Donors ranged from about 6 to 90 years old and were healthy Caucasians in Russia. The gene calls are TRBV20-1 and TRBJ2-7; D gene uncertain. The sample was blood. The source of this sequence is a man at least 80 years old in good health. The CDR3 sequence is CSAREGTVEQYF. The CDR3 DNA reads as TGCAGTGCTAGAGAGGGCACCGTCGAGCAGTACTTC.